These 22 T cell receptor beta chains were sequenced from one sample in a study of human T cells and chemical hapten exposure. TCRdb called the RACE reads again in MiXCR, with one record for every CDR3 protein. The sample holds 70,000 to 75,000 distinct CDR3 sequences; around 30% are singletons and the top ten take around 8.9%. The time point was: patch test 1, 2 weeks after DPC sensitization. Treatment meaning: therapeutic diphenylcyclopropenone sensitization with weekly scalp DPC. The sample here was whole blood, taken in connection with sensitization to the hapten diphenylcyclopropenone (DPC). The source of these receptors is a middle-aged man with alopecia areata. Some clones in this sample may be carry-over from other donors' samples.

This clonotype was seen a few times. V usage is TRBV6-5 and J usage is TRBJ2-3, with 8 positions matching TRBD2. J lost 3 bases, V lost 0 bases, and 8 bases had no gene match. The CDR3 covers 17 residues. Per germline, CDR1 MNHEY and CDR2 SVGAGI. As DNA, the CDR3 is TGTGCCAGCAGTTACTCGAGGACTAGCTTCATGACAGATACGCAGTATTTT. Protein sequence: CASSYSRTSFMTDTQYF.

The genes are TRBV2 and TRBJ2-1, with D possibly being TRBD2 (5 bases). The V end was cut by 9 bases, the J end by 5 bases, with 14 bases between. Germline CDR1 reads SNHLY; CDR2 reads FYNNEI. CDR3 length equals 13 residues. CDR3 in DNA: TGTGCCAGTCTATCAGGAGGAGACAATGAGCAGTTCTTC. Translation: CASLSGGDNEQFF.

This clonotype was counted a few times. The rearrangement joins TRBV28 to TRBJ1-3, with D possibly being TRBD1 (6 bases). V lost 5 bases, J lost 5 bases, and 13 bases lay in between. This CDR3 is built from 14 residues. In germline, CDR1 is MDHEN, CDR2 SYDVKM. Here the CDR3 reads CASSPTGRRNTIYF. The DNA of the CDR3 is TGTGCCAGCAGTCCTACAGGGCGCCGAAACACCATATATTTT.

This clonotype was detected only a few times. The CDR3 reads CASSSDNYEQYF. DNA of the CDR3: TGTGCCAGCAGCTCCGACAACTACGAGCAGTACTTC. This sequence joins TRBV2 and TRBJ2-7, with D unclear. V was shortened by 6 bases and J by 3 bases, with 9 bases between the two germline ends. CDR3 length equals 12 residues. Germline CDR1 and CDR2: SNHLY and FYNNEI.

V is TRBV29-1 and J is TRBJ2-1, with unresolved D. The CDR3 contains 13 residues. Germline lookup yields CDR1 SQVTM and CDR2 ANQGSEA. Trimming left V 5 bases short and J 5 bases short, with 13 bases between. The CDR3 nucleotides read TGCAGCGTTTGTGACTTAGTTAACAATGAGCAGTTCTTC. Residues: CSVCDLVNNEQFF.

The J gene is TRBJ2-2, the V gene TRBV7-3; 8 nucleotides match TRBD1. The CDR3 sequence is 16 residues long. Germline V gene lookup returns CDR1 SGHTA and CDR2 FQGTGA. After removal of 3 bases from V and 0 bases from J, the junction contained 3 bases not matched to a gene. CDR3 coding DNA: TGTGCCAGCAGCTTTGGACAGGGCCCGAACACCGGGGAGCTGTTTTTT. Amino acid sequence: CASSFGQGPNTGELFF.

This clonotype has only one observation. The chain joins TRBV28 to TRBJ2-1, with 12 bases lining up with TRBD2. The CDR3 consists of 14 residues. The germline V gene encodes CDR1 MDHEN and CDR2 SYDVKM. With V trimmed by 2 bases and J by 12 bases, 5 bases remained unmatched. The CDR3 nucleotides read TGTGCCAGCAGTTTAGGTACTAGCGGGGGGCGGCAGTTCTTC. Its translation: CASSLGTSGGRQFF.

This clonotype showed up just a few times. Here the CDR3 reads CSASPLEGNQPQHF. CDR3 in DNA: TGCAGTGCTAGCCCACTCGAGGGCAATCAGCCCCAGCATTTT. The chain couples TRBV20-1 to TRBJ1-5, with D unclear. The CDR3 has 14 amino acids. CDR1 and CDR2 (germline): DFQATT, SNEGSKA (reference sequence). V lost 3 bases and J 2 bases, leaving 11 bases between the germline ends.

The chain uses TRBV12-3 or TRBV12-4 and TRBJ1-1; no definite D call. Trimming stripped 3 bases from V and 4 bases from J, with 9 bases between. The CDR3 is 13 amino acids. CDR3 DNA: TGTGCCAGCAGTTTTGGTCGGTTCACTGAAGCTTTCTTT. Its protein is CASSFGRFTEAFF.

The chain is built from TRBV14 and TRBJ2-5; perhaps TRBD1 as D (5 bases). CDR1 is SGHDN, CDR2 FVKESK, per germline. The CDR3 is 14 amino acids. The V end was cut by 0 bases, the J end by 3 bases, with 8 bases between. DNA for the CDR3: TGTGCCAGCAGCCAAGAGGGGCCAGAAGAGACCCAGTACTTC. Translated, it gives CASSQEGPEETQYF.

This chain connects TRBV4-2 to TRBJ1-2; D might be TRBD1 (6 bases). CDR3 length equals 13 residues. The germline gives CDR1 LGHNA, CDR2 YNFKEQ. CDR3 residues: CATKHRDNYGYTF. In nucleotides, the CDR3 is TGTGCTACCAAGCACAGGGATAACTATGGCTACACCTTC.

The chain employs TRBV6-1 and TRBJ1-1; TRBD1 might be the D (6 bases). CDR1 and CDR2 (germline): MNHNS, SASEGT. V lost 2 bases and J 5 bases, leaving 12 bases between the germline ends. The CDR3 consists of 14 residues. The CDR3 nucleotides read TGTGCCAGCAGTGAAATTAGGGGGGCGACTGAAGCTTTCTTT. Its protein is CASSEIRGATEAFF.

The V gene is TRBV12-3 or TRBV12-4, the J gene TRBJ2-3, with D maybe TRBD2 (5 bases). Trimming stripped 6 bases from V and 3 bases from J, with 16 bases between. The CDR3 extends over 15 amino acids. This CDR3 is CASSPQRFGTDTQYF. The CDR3, as DNA: TGTGCCAGCAGCCCGCAGCGGTTCGGGACAGATACGCAGTATTTT.

This clonotype showed up just a few times. The chain is built from TRBV6-1 and TRBJ1-1; possibly TRBD1 for D (5 bases). The CDR3 loop spans 13 amino acids. V shed 6 bases and J shed 6 bases, with 14 bases lying between them. Germline assignment: CDR1 MNHNS and CDR2 SASEGT. In nucleotides, the CDR3 is TGTGCCAGCAGCCTAGGGGTCCGGGCTGAAGCTTTCTTT. Translating gives CASSLGVRAEAFF.

This clonotype was detected a few times. V is TRBV20-1 and J is TRBJ2-3; D unresolved. Germline lookup yields CDR1 DFQATT and CDR2 SNEGSKA (reference sequence). The CDR3 is 10 amino acids. V lost 3 bases and J lost 8, with 6 bases in between. Here the CDR3 DNA reads TGCAGTGCTAGTCAGGTTACGCAGTATTTT. Translating it yields CSASQVTQYF.

The chain links TRBV12-3 or TRBV12-4 to TRBJ1-3, with D hard to call. The CDR3 has 14 amino acids. The V end lost 6 bases, the J end lost 1 base, and 10 bases lay between the germline ends. CDR3 amino acids: CASSRRGSGNTIYF. The DNA of the CDR3 is TGTGCCAGCAGCCGCCGGGGATCTGGAAACACCATATATTTT.

The V call is TRBV15, the J call TRBJ1-4; D not resolved. The ends were cut back, 1 base at V and 5 bases at J, with 8 bases in the middle. The CDR3 is 14 residues long. In germline, CDR1 is LNHNV, CDR2 YYDKDF (reference sequence). The CDR3 loop is CATSRAPSNEKLFF. In DNA, the CDR3 is TGTGCCACCAGCAGAGCCCCTAGCAATGAAAAACTGTTTTTT.

Points on this clonotype: The CDR3 end shows no conserved phenylalanine or tryptophan, and so a read error is likely. Because the CDR3's place on the DNA is in doubt, the DNA is left out and the CDR3 is given as listed by TCRdb. V is TRBV29-1 and J is TRBJ2-1; TRBD2 is the table's D call, not checked against the DNA. CDR1 SQVTM and CDR2 ANQGSEA come from the germline V gene. The CDR3 has 12 residues if both end residues are counted. This CDR3 is CSVEEGSGRSDV.

This clonotype turned up a few times. J is TRBJ2-7 and V is TRBV4-2; unclear D gene. Per germline, CDR1 LGHNA and CDR2 YNFKEQ. V gave up 1 base and J gave up 5 bases, with 12 bases separating them. CDR3 length: 14 residues. The CDR3 loop is CASSQVNEIDEQYF. CDR3 in DNA: TGTGCCAGCAGCCAAGTTAACGAGATTGACGAGCAGTACTTC.

The J gene is TRBJ2-1, the V gene TRBV29-1, with 13 nucleotides matching TRBD2. The CDR3 is made up of 17 amino acids. Germline trimming cut 3 bases from V and 1 base from J; bases unmatched to any gene: 6. Germline V lookup: CDR1 SQVTM, CDR2 ANQGSEA. The DNA for the CDR3 is TGCAGCGTTGACGGACTAGCGGGAGAGGAATCCTACAATGAGCAGTTCTTC. Protein: CSVDGLAGEESYNEQFF.

V gene TRBV6-2 or TRBV6-3 combines with J gene TRBJ2-1; TRBD1 aligns across 8 bases. Trimming at V came to 6 bases and at J to 5 bases, leaving 6 bases not matched to a gene. The germline CDR1 and CDR2 sequences are MNHEY and SVGEGT. CDR3 size: 14 residues. DNA for the CDR3: TGTGCCAGCAGACCCCGGACAGGGAACAATGAGCAGTTCTTC. Translated, it gives CASRPRTGNNEQFF.

This clonotype was seen more than once but under ten times. V gene TRBV28 combines with J gene TRBJ1-5; D not resolved. Trimming left V 6 bases short and J 7 bases short, with 16 bases between. This CDR3 contains 14 residues. Germline-derived CDR1 and CDR2 are MDHEN and SYDVKM. Here the CDR3 DNA reads TGTGCCAGCAGCTTGGGAGGGATAAGCCAGCCCCAGCATTTT. Protein sequence: CASSLGGISQPQHF.